The next 17 T cell receptor beta chains were all read from a single sample in a study of a mutant IDH1 vaccine in newly diagnosed glioma. No antigen has been identified for these receptors. Assay used: immunoSEQ multiplex PCR; TCRdb lists only in-frame clones, some missing. The table records around 50,000 clones, 84% of them present only once. Noted time point: week 35, safety follow-up. In the vaccine, a single dose held 300 ug of the mutant IDH1 20-mer peptide, along with topical imiquimod. The input for sequencing was PBMCs, taken from a glioma patient whose treatment included an IDH1 peptide vaccine. Receptors were obtained from a woman aged 18-29 years with glioma.

V gene TRBV9 combines with J gene TRBJ1-1; D ambiguous. The CDR3 length is 14 residues. With 4 bases removed from V and 1 base from J, the gap between germline ends came to 11 bases. Germline loops: CDR1 SGDLS, CDR2 YYNGEE. The CDR3 nucleotides read TGTGCCAGCAGCCCCCCGGGATGGAACACTGAAGCTTTCTTT. It translates to CASSPPGWNTEAFF.

The chain is built from TRBV4-3 and TRBJ1-4; 8 bases match TRBD1. Trimming took 2 bases from V and 5 from J; bases not matched to a gene: 4. The CDR3 loop spans 15 amino acids. Germline assignment: CDR1 LGHNA and CDR2 YSLEER. CDR3 sequence: CASSQRTGPNEKLFF. In DNA, the CDR3 is TGCGCCAGCAGCCAACGGACAGGGCCCAATGAAAAACTGTTTTTT.

This rearrangement joins TRBV19 to TRBJ2-7; 7 bases map to TRBD2. There are 14 residues in the CDR3. Germline loops: CDR1 LNHDA, CDR2 SQIVND (reference sequence). V shed 3 bases and J 5 bases; nucleotides not matched to a gene: 7. DNA of the CDR3: TGTGCCAGTAGTATTGGGCGGGGGTCCCACGAGCAGTACTTC. The encoded protein is CASSIGRGSHEQYF.

On this clone: Other DNA sequences in the sample encode the same CDR3. The J gene is TRBJ1-2, the V gene TRBV5-1; D is uncertain. The germline V and J ends were trimmed by 2 bases and 4 bases, with 9 bases remaining between them. From germline, CDR1 is SGHRS and CDR2 YFSETQ. CDR3 length equals 13 residues. The CDR3 nucleotides read TGCGCCAGCAGCTTAGACGGAATCTATGGCTACACCTTC. This translates into CASSLDGIYGYTF.

CDR3: CASIKGKGDGYTF. CDR3 in DNA: TGTGCCAGCATAAAGGGAAAAGGGGATGGCTACACCTTC. V is TRBV6-1 and J is TRBJ1-2, with a possible D match to TRBD1 (5 bases). V was trimmed by 7 bases and J by 6 bases, leaving 15 bases between them. This CDR3 is built from 13 residues. Germline lookup yields CDR1 MNHNS and CDR2 SASEGT.

The rearrangement uses TRBV5-6 and TRBJ2-7; the D gene could be TRBD1 or TRBD2 (5 bases each). The V end lost 4 bases, the J end lost 0 bases, and 8 bases lay between the germline ends. The CDR3 sequence is 13 residues long. Germline V gives CDR1 SGHDT, CDR2 YYEEEE. CDR3 loop: CASSRDVSYEQYF. The DNA for the CDR3 is TGTGCCAGCAGCCGGGACGTCTCCTACGAGCAGTACTTC.

The genes are TRBV5-1 and TRBJ2-7; D perhaps matches TRBD2 (6 bases). V was pared by 0 bases and J by 2 bases, with 9 bases between. Per germline, CDR1 SGHRS and CDR2 YFSETQ. The length of the CDR3 is 14 residues. CDR3 residues: CASSLAGGAYEQYF. CDR3 nucleotides: TGCGCCAGCAGCTTGGCCGGAGGGGCCTACGAGCAGTACTTC. The complete variable domain, with remaining parts taken from reference TRBV5-1 and TRBJ2-7, reads KAGVTQTPRYLIKTRGQQVTLSCSPISGHRSVSWYQQTPGQGLQFLFEYFSETQRNKGNFPGRFSGRQFSNSRSEMNVSTLELGDSALYLCASSLAGGAYEQYFGPGTRLTVT.

CDR3 DNA sequence: TGTGCCAGCAGCTGGGGACGGGACCGCCGGTTCTTC. This codes for CASSWGRDRRFF. This chain joins TRBV5-6 and TRBJ2-1, with D perhaps being TRBD1 or TRBD2 (5 bases each). V was shortened by 3 bases and J by 15 bases, with 16 bases between the two germline ends. The CDR3 sequence is 12 residues long. The germline gives CDR1 SGHDT, CDR2 YYEEEE.

This clone was counted a few times. The chain joins TRBV5-6 to TRBJ1-1; D is perhaps TRBD1 (5 bases). The CDR3 length is 16 residues. The germline V gene has CDR1 SGHDT and CDR2 YYEEEE. V lost 4 bases, J lost 4 bases, and 20 bases lay in between. The CDR3 DNA reads as TGTGCCAGCAGCCCATACCAGGGCCTGGGGGGCACTGAAGCTTTCTTT. Encoded protein: CASSPYQGLGGTEAFF.

This chain links TRBV7-2 with TRBJ2-3; 8 nucleotides match TRBD1. CDR1 SGHTA and CDR2 FQGNSA come from the germline V gene. The V segment lost 5 bases and the J segment 3 bases; nucleotides outside the gene matches: 7. CDR3 length: 15 residues. CDR3: CASSPRQGNTDTQYF. CDR3 DNA sequence: TGTGCCAGCAGCCCTCGACAGGGGAATACAGATACGCAGTATTTT.

The chain combines TRBV5-6 with TRBJ2-5; D perhaps matches TRBD1 (5 bases). The CDR3 sequence is 16 residues long. The V end was cut by 5 bases, the J end by 1 base, with 18 bases between. CDR1 SGHDT and CDR2 YYEEEE come from the germline V gene. CDR3 coding DNA: TGTGCCAGCAGACAACAAGTCAGGGTATCCCAAGAGACCCAGTACTTC. It yields the protein CASRQQVRVSQETQYF. Based on the CDR3 plus reference TRBV5-6 and TRBJ2-5, the full variable domain is DAGVTQSPTHLIKTRGQQVTLRCSPKSGHDTVSWYQQALGQGPQFIFQYYEEEERQRGNFPDRFSGHQFPNYSSELNVNALLLGDSALYLCASRQQVRVSQETQYFGPGTRLLVL.

J is TRBJ2-2 and V is TRBV19, with D uncertain. V was pared by 6 bases and J by 5 bases, with 16 bases between. Germline lookup yields CDR1 LNHDA and CDR2 SQIVND (reference sequence). The CDR3 contains 15 residues. The CDR3 DNA follows: TGTGCCAGTAGCACCCCGGGCCTGAGGACCGGGGAGCTGTTTTTT. It translates to CASSTPGLRTGELFF.

The chain combines TRBV7-9 with TRBJ1-2; 8 bases match TRBD1. This CDR3 spans 15 amino acids. V lost 3 bases and J lost 2; bases outside the gene matches: 5. CDR1 and CDR2 from the germline V gene are SEHNR and FQNEAQ (reference sequence). The CDR3: CASSLGTGNNYGYTF. The CDR3 region has the DNA TGTGCCAGCAGCTTGGGGACAGGAAACAACTATGGCTACACCTTC. The full variable domain, rest sourced from reference TRBV7-9 and TRBJ1-2, is DTGVSQNPRHKITKRGQNVTFRCDPISEHNRLYWYRQTLGQGPEFLTYFQNEAQLEKSRLLSDRFSAERPKGSFSTLEIQRTEQGDSAMYLCASSLGTGNNYGYTFGSGTRLTVV.

The chain employs TRBV10-3 and TRBJ2-7, with a possible D match to TRBD1 (5 bases). The CDR3 length is 14 residues. The ends were cut back, 1 base at V and 4 bases at J, with 11 bases in the middle. CDR1 is ENHRY and CDR2 is SYGVKD in the germline V gene. The DNA of the CDR3 is TGTGCCATCAGTGAGTTCAAGGGGAATTACGAGCAGTACTTC. Encoded protein: CAISEFKGNYEQYF.

Comment on this clone: At one boundary the junction diverges from the germline segment, which might be a read error. The chain combines TRBV5-1 with TRBJ1-5; D possibly corresponds to TRBD1 (6 bases). The germline gives CDR1 SGHRS, CDR2 YFSETQ. The CDR3 covers 15 residues. CDR3 sequence (DNA): TGCGCCAGCAGCTTGCCGGGGGCCCGCAATCAGCCCCGGCATTTT. Protein product: CASSLPGARNQPRHF.

This clone was seen just once. The rearrangement joins TRBV5-1 to TRBJ2-7; 7 bases fit TRBD2. The CDR3 has 15 amino acids. Germline V gene data show CDR1 as SGHRS and CDR2 as YFSETQ. J gave up 2 bases and V 0 bases, and 5 bases lay outside the gene matches. This CDR3 reads CASSLGGTITYEQYF. As DNA, the CDR3 is TGCGCCAGCAGCTTGGGGGGGACTATAACCTACGAGCAGTACTTC.

The chain carries TRBV19 and TRBJ2-7; the match to TRBD1 covers 7 bases. The V segment lost 9 bases and the J segment 4 bases; nucleotides outside the gene matches: 18. CDR3 length equals 16 residues. The germline V gene encodes CDR1 LNHDA and CDR2 SQIVND (reference sequence). CDR3: CASQSAYGTVRYEQYF. The CDR3 region has the DNA TGTGCCAGCCAAAGCGCCTACGGGACAGTGAGATACGAGCAGTACTTC.